The clone carrying this TCR beta chain was detected a few times. This entry belongs to a study of blood T cell repertoires in COVID-19. Across the study: The study drew acute and convalescent COVID-19 samples from the United States, Italy and Spain. Sample material is recorded as cDNA or gDNA derived from T cells, B-cell-depleted T cells, or PBMCs.

Original handling: Estimation of nucleated cell counts was performed using reference gene primer amplification. Profiling relied on immunoSEQ multiplex PCR, and the TCRdb table lists in-frame clones only, not all of them. The V and J calls and clone size come from that table; D and trimming were worked out from the DNA. Here the sample spans under 300,000 clones, 86% being singletons. The TCR was taken from a man between 60 and 75 years old with acute or convalescent COVID-19. Material for sequencing was peripheral blood.

CDR3 loop: CASRLGTSGVRETQYF. As DNA, the CDR3 is TGTGCCAGCAGACTAGGGACTAGCGGGGTAAGAGAGACCCAGTACTTC. The chain joins TRBV28 to TRBJ2-5, with 13 bases lining up with TRBD2. From germline, CDR1 is MDHEN and CDR2 SYDVKM. The CDR3 consists of 16 residues. The junction had 8 bases not matched to a gene; V was cut back by 6 bases and J by 4 bases.